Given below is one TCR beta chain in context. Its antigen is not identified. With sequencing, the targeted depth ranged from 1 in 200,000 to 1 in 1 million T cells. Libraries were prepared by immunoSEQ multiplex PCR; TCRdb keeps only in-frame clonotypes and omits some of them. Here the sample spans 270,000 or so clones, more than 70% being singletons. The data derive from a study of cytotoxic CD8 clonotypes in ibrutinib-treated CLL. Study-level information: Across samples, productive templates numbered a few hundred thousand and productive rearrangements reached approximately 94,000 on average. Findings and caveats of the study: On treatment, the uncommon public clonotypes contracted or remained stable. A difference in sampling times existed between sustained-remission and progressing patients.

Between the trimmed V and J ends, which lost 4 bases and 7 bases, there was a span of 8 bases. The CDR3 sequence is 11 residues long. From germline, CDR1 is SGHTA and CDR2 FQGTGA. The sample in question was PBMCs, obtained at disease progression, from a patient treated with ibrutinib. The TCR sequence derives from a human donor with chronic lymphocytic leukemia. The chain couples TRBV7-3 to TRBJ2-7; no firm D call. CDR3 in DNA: TGTGCCAGCAGCTCACATGGGGAGCAGTACTTC. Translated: CASSSHGEQYF.